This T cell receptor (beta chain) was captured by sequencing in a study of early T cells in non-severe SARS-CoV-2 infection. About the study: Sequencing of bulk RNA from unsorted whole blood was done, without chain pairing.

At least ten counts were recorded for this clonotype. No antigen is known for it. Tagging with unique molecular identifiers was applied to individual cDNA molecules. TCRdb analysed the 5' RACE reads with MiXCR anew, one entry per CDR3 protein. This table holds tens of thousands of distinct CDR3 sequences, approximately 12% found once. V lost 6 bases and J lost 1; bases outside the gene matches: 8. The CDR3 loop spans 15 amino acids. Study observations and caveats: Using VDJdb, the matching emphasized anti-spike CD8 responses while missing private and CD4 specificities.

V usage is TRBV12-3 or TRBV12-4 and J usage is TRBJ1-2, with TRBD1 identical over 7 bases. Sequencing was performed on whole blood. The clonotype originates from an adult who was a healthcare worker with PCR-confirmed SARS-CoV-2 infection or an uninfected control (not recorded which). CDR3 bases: TGTGCCAGCAGCCTGATACAGGGGCTTAACTATGGCTACACCTTC. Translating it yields CASSLIQGLNYGYTF.